Presented here are 3 T cell receptor beta chains from one specimen sequenced in a study of T cell repertoires in cytomegalovirus infection (dated 2019 in TCRdb). The listed sequencing device is Illumina HiSeq 1500. The public reads were reanalyzed by TCRdb: fastp trimming at Q25, MiXCR alignment, in-frame beta chains only. Duplicate CDR3 protein sequences are folded into a single record with the most common DNA and genes. The sample table contains roughly 240,000 distinct CDR3 sequences; only one count was recorded for approximately 6.7% of them. The ten largest clones capture about 6.3% of the sample. The material sequenced was PBMCs. The receptors come from a human donor in good health (CMV status not recorded). Some clones in this sample may be carry-over from other donors' samples.

This clonotype was seen repeatedly, ten times or more. The rearrangement uses TRBV27 and TRBJ2-7; 7 bases are shared with TRBD1. V was pared by 5 bases and J by 3 bases, with 7 bases of the junction left unmatched. The CDR3 contains 14 residues. The germline V gene encodes CDR1 MNHEY and CDR2 SMNVEV (reference sequence). CDR3 bases: TGTGCCAGCAGTCTCCTGGCAGGGGGCTACGAGCAGTACTTC. It encodes CASSLLAGGYEQYF.

Concerning this clonotype: Because the CDR3's place on the DNA is in doubt, the DNA is left out and the CDR3 is given as listed by TCRdb. The gene calls are TRBV29-1 and TRBJ2-7; the table's D call TRBD1 went unverified against the DNA. Counting both end residues, the CDR3 totals 11 amino acids. Germline lookup yields CDR1 SQVTM and CDR2 ANQGSEA. The CDR3 sequence is CSVGTGASRYF.

The chain employs TRBV5-5 and TRBJ2-6; D gene uncertain. Germline V gene data show CDR1 as SGHKS and CDR2 as YYEKEE (reference sequence). The CDR3 totals 16 residues. V lost 0 bases and J 2 bases, leaving 9 bases between the germline ends. The CDR3 here is CASSLDWAPGANVLTF. The CDR3 nucleotides are TGTGCCAGCAGCTTGGATTGGGCCCCTGGGGCCAACGTCCTGACTTTC. The full variable domain, with the rest looked up from reference TRBV5-5 and TRBJ2-6, is DAGVTQSPTHLIKTRGQQVTLRCSPISGHKSVSWYQQVLGQGPQFIFQYYEKEERGRGNFPDRFSARQFPNYSSELNVNALLLGDSALYLCASSLDWAPGANVLTFGAGSRLTVL.